This T cell receptor (beta chain) comes out of a study of T cell responses to AZD1222 COVID-19 vaccine. General study results and limits: Donors skewed white British and female; clonal diversity was possibly underestimated.

Measured with immunoSEQ multiplex PCR; TCRdb has only the in-frame clones, and not every one. The sample has approximately 140,000 clones, roughly 92% seen once. Germline CDR1 reads SSHAT; CDR2 reads FNYEAQ (reference sequence). The V gene end was trimmed by 5 bases and the J gene end by 5 bases; junction bases not matched to a gene: 11. This CDR3 has 16 amino acids. Concerning this clone: The target antigen is unknown.

Sequences were derived from peripheral blood, sampled on day 0 of AZD1222 vaccination. The rearrangement uses TRBV7-7 and TRBJ2-7; 11 nucleotides align to TRBD1. This TCR was recovered from an adult in good health. The CDR3 here is CASSLCGGQGVDEQYV. CDR3 nucleotide sequence: TGTGCCAGCAGCCTATGTGGGGGACAGGGGGTCGACGAGCAGTACGTC.